This entry lists 19 T cell receptor beta chains sequenced from one sample in a study of T-cell reconstitution after alpha-beta-depleted transplantation in children. The TCRbeta library incorporated unique molecular identifiers. From the PCR reads, TCRdb called clonotypes with MiXCR, one entry per CDR3 protein. The sample has 100,000 or so distinct CDR3 sequences, about 7.5% seen once. The sequences come from PBMCs, collected before TCRalphabeta/CD19-depleted stem cell transplant. The receptors were sampled from a boy aged 2-9 years with acute lymphoblastic leukemia, due to receive a stem cell transplant.

At least ten counts were recorded for this clonotype. One junction end disagrees with the germline gene, perhaps due to a read error. The V gene is TRBV7-9, the J gene TRBJ1-1; maybe TRBD1 (5 bases). Germline V gene lookup returns CDR1 SEHNR and CDR2 FQNEAQ (reference sequence). The CDR3 spans 13 residues. The chain's CDR3 is CASTLLGGTEAFF. The CDR3 DNA is TGTGCCAGCACCTTACTGGGGGGAACTGAAGCTTTCTTT.

V gene TRBV28 combines with J gene TRBJ1-2; no clear D. Germline loops: CDR1 MDHEN, CDR2 SYDVKM. The CDR3 length is 13 residues. V lost 3 bases, J lost 4 bases, and 9 bases lay in between. The CDR3 DNA follows: TGTGCCAGCAGTTTCGGGTCCTTCTATGGCTACACCTTC. This gives the protein CASSFGSFYGYTF.

The V gene is TRBV20-1, the J gene TRBJ1-1; D gene uncertain. V lost 0 bases and J lost 1, with 6 bases in between. The CDR3 loop spans 13 amino acids. Germline CDR1 DFQATT, CDR2 SNEGSKA (reference sequence). The CDR3 coding sequence is TGCAGTGCTAGAGATTGGGGGAACACTGAAGCTTTCTTT. As protein: CSARDWGNTEAFF.

The V and J genes are TRBV11-2 and TRBJ1-1, with D possibly matching TRBD1 (5 bases). V was pared by 2 bases and J by 8 bases, with 12 bases between. This CDR3 spans 13 amino acids. Germline V lookup: CDR1 SGHAT, CDR2 FQNNGV. CDR3 sequence: CASSLYSGGEAFF. DNA for the CDR3: TGTGCCAGCAGCTTATATTCGGGGGGGGAAGCTTTCTTT. Full variable domain (outside the CDR3, taken from reference TRBV11-2 and TRBJ1-1): EAGVAQSPRYKIIEKRQSVAFWCNPISGHATLYWYQQILGQGPKLLIQFQNNGVVDDSQLPKDRFSAERLKGVDSTLKIQPAKLEDSAVYLCASSLYSGGEAFFGQGTRLTVV.

This clonotype has a count of ten or more. The genes are TRBV7-8 and TRBJ2-4; 13 bases are a match to TRBD2. Germline V gives CDR1 SGHVS, CDR2 FQNEAQ. The CDR3 consists of 19 residues. J was trimmed by 0 bases and V by 1 base; bases with no gene match: 6. The CDR3 loop reads CASSLVLAGGPLAKNIQYF. The CDR3 DNA is TGTGCCAGCAGCTTAGTACTAGCGGGGGGGCCCCTAGCCAAAAACATTCAGTACTTC.

The table lists this clonotype with many counts. The genes are TRBV6-5 and TRBJ1-2, with D possibly matching TRBD1 (6 bases). The germline gives CDR1 MNHEY, CDR2 SVGAGI. This CDR3 contains 16 residues. The germline V and J ends were trimmed by 0 bases and 4 bases, with 15 bases remaining between them. The CDR3 DNA is TGTGCCAGCAGTTACTCGAAGGGGGAATTCCCCTATGGCTACACCTTC. Its translation: CASSYSKGEFPYGYTF.

This chain uses TRBV7-6 with TRBJ2-6, with 10 bases lining up with TRBD1. The CDR3 is 17 residues long. Germline values: CDR1 SGHVS, CDR2 FNYEAQ. V gave up 3 bases and J gave up 1 base; unmatched junction bases: 3. CDR3 amino acids: CASSLRQGASGANVLTF. In DNA form, the CDR3 reads TGTGCCAGCAGCTTGCGACAGGGGGCATCTGGGGCCAACGTCCTGACTTTC.

This clonotype was seen many times. The rearrangement links TRBV14 to TRBJ2-1; TRBD2 matches 15 bases. The CDR3 has 20 residues. Germline CDR1 SGHDN, CDR2 FVKESK. V was pared by 0 bases and J by 4 bases, with 10 bases of the junction left unmatched. CDR3 DNA: TGTGCCAGCAGCCAAGAACTGGGACTAGCGGGGGGCCGACGGTACAATGAGCAGTTCTTC. Protein product: CASSQELGLAGGRRYNEQFF.

This clonotype was seen a handful of times. J is TRBJ2-1 and V is TRBV5-1; TRBD1 is a possible D gene (6 bases). Germline V gene lookup returns CDR1 SGHRS and CDR2 YFSETQ. With 8 bases removed from V and 8 bases from J, the gap between germline ends came to 14 bases. The CDR3 has 12 amino acids. CDR3 region: CASRRGSDEQFF. The CDR3 DNA reads TGCGCCAGTCGCAGGGGCTCGGATGAGCAGTTCTTC.

In this sample, this clonotype turned up a few times. The chain combines TRBV20-1 with TRBJ2-5, with D unclear. The V end lost 1 base, the J end lost 5 bases, and 5 bases lay between the germline ends. The CDR3 sequence is 11 residues long. CDR1 and CDR2 (germline): DFQATT, SNEGSKA (reference sequence). The CDR3 protein is CSARGTETQYF. Written as DNA, the CDR3 is TGCAGTGCTAGAGGGACGGAGACCCAGTACTTC.

This chain uses TRBV7-8 with TRBJ2-2; D may correspond to TRBD1 or TRBD2 (5 bases each). V shed 2 bases and J shed 0 bases, with 13 bases lying between them. Germline V gene data show CDR1 as SGHVS and CDR2 as FQNEAQ. The CDR3 loop spans 17 amino acids. CDR3 sequence reads: CASSLLEGTTNTGELFF. Written as DNA, the CDR3 is TGTGCCAGCAGCTTACTAGAGGGGACCACGAACACCGGGGAGCTGTTTTTT.

This clonotype was seen many times. V is TRBV25-1 and J is TRBJ2-3; D perhaps matches TRBD2 (5 bases). The CDR3 loop spans 16 amino acids. Germline assignment: CDR1 MGHDK and CDR2 SYGVNS. V was trimmed by 2 bases and J by 1 base, leaving 13 bases between them. The CDR3: CASSEVTGIGTDTQYF. In DNA form, the CDR3 reads TGTGCCAGCAGTGAAGTTACGGGAATCGGCACAGATACGCAGTATTTT.

By share, this clonotype counts as large. This rearrangement joins TRBV6-5 to TRBJ2-7; D gene uncertain. Germline V lookup: CDR1 MNHEY, CDR2 SVGAGI. The CDR3 loop spans 13 amino acids. V was pared by 0 bases and J by 2 bases, with 5 bases between. This CDR3 reads CASSYSITYEQYF. The CDR3 region has the DNA TGTGCCAGCAGTTACTCGATAACCTACGAGCAGTACTTC.

The sample holds a few counts of this clonotype. J is TRBJ2-5 and V is TRBV5-4, with D perhaps assigned TRBD1 or TRBD2 (5 bases each). This CDR3 spans 14 amino acids. Trimming removed 4 bases at V and 5 bases at J, with 15 bases between. Germline assignment: CDR1 SGHNT and CDR2 YYREEE (reference sequence). The CDR3 DNA reads as TGTGCCAGCAGCCTCATGGGGACGAGGGAGACCCAGTACTTC. It is translated as CASSLMGTRETQYF.

This clonotype was counted ten times or more. V gene TRBV4-3 combines with J gene TRBJ1-1, with D possibly matching TRBD1 (6 bases). Germline V gene lookup returns CDR1 LGHNA and CDR2 YSLEER. The V end was cut by 4 bases, the J end by 0 bases, with 9 bases between. There are 14 residues in the CDR3. CDR3 residues: CASSRTELNTEAFF. The CDR3 DNA follows: TGCGCCAGCAGCCGGACAGAATTGAACACTGAAGCTTTCTTT.

The chain combines TRBV5-4 with TRBJ2-1; possibly TRBD2 for D (7 bases). This CDR3 is built from 14 residues. The germline V and J ends were trimmed by 3 bases and 10 bases, with 17 bases remaining between them. CDR1 and CDR2 from the germline V gene are SGHNT and YYREEE (reference sequence). The CDR3 nucleotides are TGTGCCAGCAGCTGGGGGGGCAGCTCCAGGGAGCAGTTCTTC. Its translation: CASSWGGSSREQFF.

The chain is built from TRBV29-1 and TRBJ1-2, with D maybe TRBD1 (6 bases). The germline V and J ends were trimmed by 0 bases and 7 bases, with 12 bases remaining between them. The germline gives CDR1 SQVTM, CDR2 ANQGSEA. CDR3 length: 13 amino acids. CDR3 in amino acids: CSVEERRRGGYTF. CDR3 in DNA: TGCAGCGTTGAAGAAAGGCGCAGGGGTGGCTACACCTTC.

This clonotype was counted a few times. The chain has TRBV6-5 and TRBJ1-3, with 7 bases identical to TRBD1. This CDR3 is 17 amino acids long. V was pared by 2 bases and J by 0 bases, with 7 bases of the junction left unmatched. Germline lookup yields CDR1 MNHEY and CDR2 SVGAGI. The DNA for the CDR3 is TGTGCCAGCAGTTACGGGTCAGGGGGATACTCTGGAAACACCATATATTTT. This sequence encodes CASSYGSGGYSGNTIYF.

V and J are TRBV28 and TRBJ1-2; possible D gene TRBD1, 5 bases. V was trimmed by 4 bases and J by 3 bases, leaving 12 bases between them. CDR1 MDHEN and CDR2 SYDVKM come from the germline V gene. The CDR3 spans 14 residues. The CDR3 coding sequence is TGTGCCAGCAGTTCAGGGTTTGTCGACTATGGCTACACCTTC. Translation gives CASSSGFVDYGYTF.